The clone carrying this T cell receptor (beta chain) is a singleton in its sample. Its antigen remains unidentified. TCRdb fed the RT-PCR reads into MiXCR, producing one record per CDR3 protein. The data show 250,000 to 350,000 distinct CDR3 sequences, with over 20% seen just once and 10% held by the top ten. V gave up 6 bases and J gave up 3 bases; unmatched junction bases: 8. The CDR3 extends over 15 amino acids. Germline assignment: CDR1 DFQATT and CDR2 SNEGSKA (reference sequence). This sample is drawn from a study of response to subunit inactivated influenza vaccine. Study-wide results and limits: Each seasonal influenza vaccination recruits few new T cells, the authors suggested.

The receptor's source is a man aged 50 to 75 who received an inactivated influenza vaccine. Sequencing used PBMCs from blood, obtained around 22 months after vaccination. The chain recombines TRBV20-1 with TRBJ2-7; TRBD2 agrees at 13 bases. The CDR3: CSASGLAGRIYEQYF. The CDR3 DNA reads TGCAGTGCCTCGGGACTAGCGGGAAGGATCTACGAGCAGTACTTC.